Reported below is one T cell receptor (beta chain). Treatment: around 19 received Ad26.COV2.S at low or high dose, single or two shots; roughly five received placebo; per-sample allocation not given. The study sampled participants on day 63 after the first vaccine or placebo injection. The data derive from a study of Ad26.COV2.S vaccination and SARS-CoV-2 variants. The protocol was immunoSEQ multiplex PCR, while the TCRdb copy is restricted to in-frame clones and leaves out a portion. The sample yields 300,000 to 350,000 clones, around 89% seen once. Trimming cost V 2 bases and J 7 bases, with 12 bases left between them. Germline V gives CDR1 SEHNR, CDR2 FQNEAQ (reference sequence). The CDR3 contains 14 residues.

This sample comprised peripheral blood, obtained in a trial of Ad26.COV2.S vaccine versus placebo. The rearrangement links TRBV7-9 to TRBJ2-1; the D call may be TRBD1 or TRBD2 (5 bases each). The clonotype originates from a person aged 18 to 65 who received the Ad26.COV2.S COVID-19 vaccine or a placebo. The CDR3 loop is CASSLRQRGNEQFF. DNA of the CDR3: TGTGCCAGCAGCTTACGACAGAGAGGGAATGAGCAGTTCTTC.